These 24 T cell receptor beta chains share one sample of origin, sequenced in a study of T cell clusters in autoimmune cytopenias. Each sample's input was approximately 0.25 ug genomic DNA, roughly 38,000 genome equivalents. TRB rearrangements were amplified by touch-down multiplex PCR with mixed TRB-A/B primers. Reprocessing the multiplex PCR reads, TCRdb reports a single entry for every CDR3 protein and omits DNA. The listing contains nearly 5,000 distinct CDR3 sequences. The sample was also linked to a second study, of T cell repertoires in aging, cancer and after chemotherapy.

The sequenced sample consisted of peripheral blood. These receptors came from a human donor with chronic lymphocytic leukemia. The donor label of this sample is uncertain.

This chain connects TRBV5-1 to TRBJ2-5; the D gene TCRdb calls, TRBD1, cannot be checked with no DNA. CDR3 length equals 15 residues. Germline V gene sequence: CDR1 SGHRS, CDR2 YFSETQ. The CDR3 loop reads CASSSAGVYQETQYF.

V is TRBV5-1 and J is TRBJ2-3; the D gene TCRdb calls, TRBD1, cannot be checked with no DNA. Germline values: CDR1 SGHRS, CDR2 YFSETQ. The CDR3 contains 13 residues. The CDR3 sequence is CASSLAGADTQYF. Looking up the rest from reference TRBV5-1 and TRBJ2-3 gives the full variable domain: KAGVTQTPRYLIKTRGQQVTLSCSPISGHRSVSWYQQTPGQGLQFLFEYFSETQRNKGNFPGRFSGRQFSNSRSEMNVSTLELGDSALYLCASSLAGADTQYFGPGTRLTVL.

In terms of frequency, this clonotype is medium-sized. This rearrangement joins TRBV11-3 to TRBJ1-1. Germline-derived CDR1 and CDR2 are SGHNT and YENEEA. The CDR3 loop spans 15 amino acids. The CDR3 loop reads CASSLDGKGNTEAFF.

The chain links TRBV6-6 to TRBJ2-1; TCRdb's D call, TRBD1, is unchecked because there is no DNA. Germline V gives CDR1 MNHNY, CDR2 SVGAGI (reference sequence). This CDR3 has 13 residues. The CDR3 spells CASSRDRDNEQFF.

V usage is TRBV4-2 and J usage is TRBJ1-5; TCRdb calls TRBD1, which cannot be checked without DNA. The CDR3 totals 15 residues. The germline gives CDR1 LGHNA, CDR2 YNFKEQ. This CDR3 reads CASSQEGTGNQPQHF.

The chain joins TRBV28 to TRBJ2-4; TCRdb reports TRBD1, a call that lacks DNA to check it against. Germline V gene sequence: CDR1 MDHEN, CDR2 SYDVKM. The CDR3 is made up of 15 amino acids. The CDR3 is CASSRGGTAKNIQYF.

The chain is built from TRBV5-1 and TRBJ1-4; TCRdb returns TRBD1, unconfirmable since there is no DNA. This CDR3 spans 15 amino acids. Germline V gene lookup returns CDR1 SGHRS and CDR2 YFSETQ. CDR3 sequence reads: CASSLGTGNNEKLFF.

The rearrangement joins TRBV18 to TRBJ1-3; the TCRdb D gene call, TRBD1, has no DNA to confirm it. Per germline, CDR1 KGHSH and CDR2 LQKENI. CDR3 length: 15 amino acids. CDR3 protein: CASSTTGLSGNTIYF.

In terms of frequency, this clonotype is medium-sized. The V gene is TRBV5-6, the J gene TRBJ2-3; absent DNA, TCRdb's TRBD2 call cannot be checked. Germline-derived CDR1 and CDR2 are SGHDT and YYEEEE. This CDR3 comprises 16 residues. CDR3 amino acids: CASSLDGGKITDTQYF. The entire variable domain, with the rest obtained from reference TRBV5-6 and TRBJ2-3, is as follows: DAGVTQSPTHLIKTRGQQVTLRCSPKSGHDTVSWYQQALGQGPQFIFQYYEEEERQRGNFPDRFSGHQFPNYSSELNVNALLLGDSALYLCASSLDGGKITDTQYFGPGTRLTVL.

The chain carries TRBV11-3 and TRBJ2-2; TCRdb names TRBD1, which stays unverified in the absence of DNA. This CDR3 is 14 amino acids long. Germline V gives CDR1 SGHNT, CDR2 YENEEA. The CDR3 reads CASSASAGVGELFF.

V gene TRBV4-3 combines with J gene TRBJ2-2. Germline CDR1 reads LGHNA; CDR2 reads YSLEER. The CDR3 is made up of 15 amino acids. The CDR3 sequence: CASSQGPRHTGELFF.

This chain connects TRBV5-6 to TRBJ2-3; checking the TCRdb D call of TRBD2 is not possible without DNA. CDR1 and CDR2 from the germline V gene are SGHDT and YYEEEE. This CDR3 comprises 16 residues. The CDR3 here is CASSLDIAGGTDTQYF.

This clonotype is called medium-sized based on its frequency. This CDR3 is CASSYSGGAYNEQFF. V is TRBV11-3 and J is TRBJ2-1; the TCRdb call, TRBD2, lacks DNA for checking. CDR3 length equals 15 residues. Germline CDR1 is SGHNT and CDR2 is YENEEA.

Considering frequency, this clonotype is medium-sized. The gene calls are TRBV6-5 and TRBJ2-3; TCRdb lists TRBD2, though no DNA is available to test this call. The germline V gene has CDR1 MNHEY and CDR2 SVGAGI. The length of the CDR3 is 16 residues. The CDR3: CASSSRNSGGAFAQYF.

This clonotype is medium-sized by frequency. The J gene is TRBJ2-5, the V gene TRBV6-1; TCRdb's D call of TRBD1 is untestable without DNA. Germline V lookup: CDR1 MNHNS, CDR2 SASEGT. The CDR3 runs to 16 residues. CDR3 loop: CASSERQGISRETQYF.

J is TRBJ1-1 and V is TRBV5-1; TCRdb selects TRBD1, and the lack of DNA leaves this call unchecked. CDR1 is SGHRS, CDR2 YFSETQ, per germline. This CDR3 is 14 amino acids long. CDR3 protein: CASSLDTGGYEAFF.

The J gene is TRBJ2-5, the V gene TRBV5-5; TCRdb's D call of TRBD2 is untestable without DNA. This CDR3 has 14 residues. Germline-derived CDR1 and CDR2 are SGHKS and YYEKEE (reference sequence). The CDR3 region is CASSEVGRQETQYF.

CDR3 sequence: CASSEVRTTNTEAFF. The genes are TRBV7-2 and TRBJ1-1. The CDR3 sequence is 15 residues long. Germline CDR1 reads SGHTA; CDR2 reads FQGNSA.

The rearrangement links TRBV5-1 to TRBJ2-2. The CDR3 is made up of 14 amino acids. From germline, CDR1 is SGHRS and CDR2 YFSETQ. The CDR3 spells CASSLGQRTGELFF.

The chain links TRBV5-4 to TRBJ1-2; TCRdb designates TRBD1, a call that cannot be tested without DNA. CDR1 is SGHNT, CDR2 YYREEE, per germline (reference sequence). This CDR3 has 14 amino acids. CDR3 region: CASSPPSASYGYTF.

The CDR3 reads CASSIGTSGRQGQFF. This chain uses TRBV19 with TRBJ2-1; TCRdb reports TRBD2, a call that lacks DNA to check it against. Germline-derived CDR1 and CDR2 are LNHDA and SQIVND (reference sequence). The CDR3 covers 15 residues.

The chain uses TRBV6-6 and TRBJ1-4; TCRdb indicates TRBD1, and absent DNA this call remains unverified. The CDR3 spans 15 residues. Per germline, CDR1 MNHNY and CDR2 SVGAGI (reference sequence). The CDR3 sequence is CASRGDRRINEKLFF.

The chain carries TRBV5-4 and TRBJ2-1. The CDR3 consists of 13 residues. The V gene's germline CDR1 is SGHNT and CDR2 YYREEE (reference sequence). This chain's CDR3 is CASSLVVFDEQFF.

The V call is TRBV6-5, the J call TRBJ1-6; TCRdb selects TRBD1, and the lack of DNA leaves this call unchecked. Germline loops: CDR1 MNHEY, CDR2 SVGAGI. This CDR3 comprises 15 residues. CDR3 in amino acids: CASNPGTAYNSPLHF.